The clone carrying this T cell receptor (beta chain) was counted many times. The sample originates from a study of CD8 T cells in ankylosing spondylitis. The ends lost 3 bases at V and 9 bases at J; junction bases unmatched: 14. The length of the CDR3 is 16 residues. Germline assignment: CDR1 SGDLS and CDR2 YYNGEE. TCRdb processed the 5' RACE reads anew with MiXCR; each CDR3 protein has one entry. The sample carries around 220,000 distinct CDR3 sequences, roughly a tenth recorded once. The rearrangement uses TRBV9 and TRBJ2-1; TRBD2 matches at 8 bases. This TCR derives from a male donor with ankylosing spondylitis or in good health (not recorded which). Material: blood, either unsorted or a sorted T cell fraction (not recorded which). CDR3: CASSAQTGTSFGEQFF. The CDR3 DNA follows: TGTGCCAGCAGCGCCCAAACCGGGACTAGTTTCGGTGAGCAGTTCTTC. Looking up the rest from reference TRBV9 and TRBJ2-1 gives the full variable domain: DSGVTQTPKHLITATGQRVTLRCSPRSGDLSVYWYQQSLDQGLQFLIQYYNGEERAKGNILERFSAQQFPDLHSELNLSSLELGDSALYFCASSAQTGTSFGEQFFGPGTRLTVL.